The 32 T cell receptor beta chains below come from one sample, sequenced in a study of blood T cell repertoires in COVID-19. TCRdb's table, derived via immunoSEQ multiplex PCR, lists solely in-frame clones and lacks some. The table includes about 100,000 clones, 80% to 90% detected once. Sequencing was done on a sample of PBMCs or T cells enriched from blood (not recorded which). Source of these receptors: a woman aged 45-65 years who had recovered from COVID-19.

The rearrangement links TRBV11-2 to TRBJ1-3; no reliable D call. Trimming took 2 bases from V and 2 from J, leaving 7 bases between them. This CDR3 spans 14 amino acids. In germline, CDR1 is SGHAT, CDR2 FQNNGV. The CDR3 reads CASSLMAAGNTIYF. In nucleotides, the CDR3 is TGTGCCAGCAGCTTAATGGCAGCTGGAAACACCATATATTTT.

The J gene is TRBJ2-1, the V gene TRBV5-4, with D maybe TRBD2 (5 bases). Germline CDR1 and CDR2: SGHNT and YYREEE (reference sequence). V shed 4 bases and J shed 3 bases, with 17 bases lying between them. This CDR3 contains 16 residues. In nucleotides, the CDR3 is TGTGCCAGCAGCGAGTCACTAGTCTTGGTCTACAATGAGCAGTTCTTC. Its translation: CASSESLVLVYNEQFF.

The rearrangement uses TRBV5-1 and TRBJ2-2; 9 bases align to TRBD1. CDR1 and CDR2 (germline): SGHRS, YFSETQ. Losses at the gene ends were 5 bases for V and 3 bases for J; bases not matched to a gene: 17. The CDR3 extends over 19 amino acids. The CDR3 DNA reads as TGCGCCAGCAGTTCCTTCTCCGGGACAGGGAGTCGCGACACCGGGGAGCTGTTTTTT. This gives the protein CASSSFSGTGSRDTGELFF. Full variable domain (rest looked up from reference TRBV5-1 and TRBJ2-2): KAGVTQTPRYLIKTRGQQVTLSCSPISGHRSVSWYQQTPGQGLQFLFEYFSETQRNKGNFPGRFSGRQFSNSRSEMNVSTLELGDSALYLCASSSFSGTGSRDTGELFFGEGSRLTVL.

J is TRBJ1-1 and V is TRBV19, with 7 bases lining up with TRBD1. V trimming: 5 bases; J trimming: 6 bases; junction bases outside the gene matches: 6. CDR1 LNHDA and CDR2 SQIVND come from the germline V gene (reference sequence). The CDR3 loop spans 13 amino acids. The CDR3 is CASSPTGIPEAFF. As DNA, the CDR3 is TGTGCCAGTAGTCCGACAGGGATCCCTGAAGCTTTCTTT.

The rearrangement joins TRBV6-5 to TRBJ1-1; 8 positions match TRBD1. The CDR3 runs to 12 residues. Germline CDR1 MNHEY, CDR2 SVGAGI. V dropped 7 bases and J dropped 8; count of bases not matched to a gene: 6. The CDR3 sequence is CASITGDREAFF. The CDR3 coding sequence is TGTGCCAGCATAACCGGGGACAGGGAAGCTTTCTTT.

The chain couples TRBV27 to TRBJ2-1; D is possibly TRBD1 (5 bases). Germline CDR1 is MNHEY and CDR2 is SMNVEV (reference sequence). The CDR3 is 12 amino acids. The V end was cut by 5 bases, the J end by 6 bases, with 8 bases between. CDR3 in DNA: TGTGCCAGCAGTCCCCAGGGCAATGAGCAGTTCTTC. It encodes CASSPQGNEQFF.

The J gene is TRBJ1-6, the V gene TRBV15; TRBD1 might be the D (6 bases). CDR3 size: 13 residues. The ends were cut back, 1 base at V and 10 bases at J, with 8 bases in the middle. Germline CDR1 LNHNV, CDR2 YYDKDF (reference sequence). In DNA, the CDR3 is TGTGCCACCAGCAGAGGGACAGTCTCACCCCTCCACTTT. Translation gives CATSRGTVSPLHF. Drawing the rest from reference TRBV15 and TRBJ1-6, the complete variable domain is DAMVIQNPRYQVTQFGKPVTLSCSQTLNHNVMYWYQQKSSQAPKLLFHYYDKDFNNEADTPDNFQSRRPNTSFCFLDIRSPGLGDTAMYLCATSRGTVSPLHFGNGTRLTVT.

The chain uses TRBV2 and TRBJ1-5; 11 bases map to TRBD1. Trimming cost V 6 bases and J 2 bases; bases outside gene matches: 3. Germline loops: CDR1 SNHLY, CDR2 FYNNEI. The CDR3 extends over 15 amino acids. DNA for the CDR3: TGTGCCAGCAGAGGACAGGGGGCCGGCAATCAGCCCCAGCATTTT. This encodes CASRGQGAGNQPQHF.

The chain uses TRBV28 and TRBJ2-1, with D possibly matching TRBD2 (6 bases). This CDR3 comprises 14 residues. Germline loops: CDR1 MDHEN, CDR2 SYDVKM. Trimming left V 2 bases short and J 15 bases short, with 20 bases between. CDR3 nucleotide sequence: TGTGCCAGCAGTTTACCCGGGCCGACTAGTCTTAGGTTCTTC. This codes for CASSLPGPTSLRFF. The entire variable domain, with the rest obtained from reference TRBV28 and TRBJ2-1, is as follows: DVKVTQSSRYLVKRTGEKVFLECVQDMDHENMFWYRQDPGLGLRLIYFSYDVKMKEKGDIPEGYSVSREKKERFSLILESASTNQTSMYLCASSLPGPTSLRFFGPGTRLTVL.

The genes are TRBV19 and TRBJ1-1, with D maybe TRBD1 (6 bases). The germline CDR1 and CDR2 sequences are LNHDA and SQIVND (reference sequence). The CDR3 length is 13 residues. Trimming took 9 bases from V and 1 from J, leaving 12 bases between them. The CDR3 spells CASREGENTEAFF. The CDR3 DNA reads as TGTGCCAGCCGGGAGGGGGAGAACACTGAAGCTTTCTTT.

This chain connects TRBV5-1 to TRBJ2-2, with 9 bases matching TRBD2. Losses at the gene ends were 1 base for V and 6 bases for J; bases not matched to a gene: 4. Germline CDR1 is SGHRS and CDR2 is YFSETQ. This CDR3 region has 15 residues. Here the CDR3 reads CASSLPSGISGELFF. Written as DNA, the CDR3 is TGCGCCAGCAGCTTGCCTAGCGGGATTTCCGGGGAGCTGTTTTTT.

The V call is TRBV13, the J call TRBJ2-7, with 12 bases matching TRBD1. CDR3 length: 18 amino acids. V lost 5 bases to trimming and J lost 2 bases; unmatched junction nucleotides: 13. CDR1 is PRHDT and CDR2 is FYEKMQ in the germline V gene (reference sequence). CDR3: CASSGIGGGQGAPYEQYF. The CDR3, as DNA: TGTGCCAGCAGCGGCATAGGTGGGGGACAGGGGGCCCCCTACGAGCAGTACTTC.

V gene TRBV6-1 combines with J gene TRBJ2-7, with TRBD1 matching over 7 bases. There are 16 residues in the CDR3. CDR1 and CDR2 (germline): MNHNS, SASEGT. The trim removed 0 bases at V and 7 bases at J, leaving 12 bases unmatched. The CDR3 protein is CASSEAHWTGKVEQYF. CDR3 bases: TGTGCCAGCAGTGAAGCGCACTGGACAGGTAAAGTGGAGCAGTACTTC.

The V gene is TRBV5-6, the J gene TRBJ2-5, with D perhaps TRBD2 (7 bases). The V gene's germline CDR1 is SGHDT and CDR2 YYEEEE. The CDR3 has 13 residues. Trimming stripped 2 bases from V and 7 bases from J, with 12 bases between. CDR3: CASSLRGRATQYF. As DNA, the CDR3 is TGTGCCAGCAGCTTAAGGGGGAGGGCGACCCAGTACTTC.

This rearrangement joins TRBV6-5 to TRBJ1-1; D is possibly TRBD1 (5 bases). V was trimmed by 4 bases and J by 10 bases, leaving 22 bases between them. Germline CDR1 and CDR2: MNHEY and SVGAGI. The CDR3 has 15 residues. The CDR3 sequence is CASSSLQGFGLRAFF. DNA for the CDR3: TGTGCCAGCAGTTCACTCCAGGGTTTCGGCTTGAGAGCTTTCTTT.

The rearrangement links TRBV5-1 to TRBJ2-1; 7 nucleotides line up with TRBD1. CDR1 SGHRS and CDR2 YFSETQ come from the germline V gene. The V segment lost 0 bases and the J segment 4 bases; nucleotides outside the gene matches: 7. The CDR3 runs 16 residues. The CDR3 spells CASSLVGQTPYNEQFF. CDR3 bases: TGCGCCAGCAGCTTGGTGGGACAGACCCCTTACAATGAGCAGTTCTTC.

The V gene is TRBV27, the J gene TRBJ1-3; D remains unclear. Trimming took 6 bases from V and 0 from J, leaving 15 bases between them. Germline assignment: CDR1 MNHEY and CDR2 SMNVEV (reference sequence). This CDR3 is 16 amino acids long. Here the CDR3 reads CASRKDGIFSGNTIYF. CDR3 coding DNA: TGTGCCAGCAGGAAGGACGGGATTTTCTCTGGAAACACCATATATTTT.

The CDR3 here is CASSSDGSSYEQYF. The DNA for the CDR3 is TGTGCCAGCAGTTCTGACGGGAGCTCCTACGAGCAGTACTTC. This chain joins TRBV6-2 or TRBV6-3 and TRBJ2-7; possibly TRBD2 for D (6 bases). The germline V and J ends were trimmed by 4 bases and 0 bases, with 10 bases remaining between them. CDR1 MNHEY and CDR2 SVGEGT come from the germline V gene. CDR3 length: 14 residues.

This sequence joins TRBV28 and TRBJ1-1; D unclear. The V gene lost 6 bases and the J gene lost 5 bases, with 22 bases spanning the gap. Germline values: CDR1 MDHEN, CDR2 SYDVKM. The CDR3 contains 16 residues. CDR3 in amino acids: CASSPGSSRMWTEAFF. The CDR3, as DNA: TGTGCCAGCAGCCCGGGGTCTAGCCGAATGTGGACTGAAGCTTTCTTT.

This clone has more than one count but fewer than ten. CDR3: CASSLNRVGVGNTIYF. In DNA form, the CDR3 reads TGTGCCAGCAGCTTAAATCGTGTAGGGGTTGGAAACACCATATATTTT. The chain employs TRBV7-9 and TRBJ1-3, with a possible D match to TRBD1 (5 bases). The germline gives CDR1 SEHNR, CDR2 FQNEAQ (reference sequence). The CDR3 contains 16 residues. V was pared by 2 bases and J by 3 bases, with 14 bases between.

The rearrangement uses TRBV2 and TRBJ2-7; 12 bases are a match to TRBD2. Germline-derived CDR1 and CDR2 are SNHLY and FYNNEI. The CDR3 has 14 residues. V was pared by 8 bases and J by 4 bases, with 6 bases of the junction left unmatched. The CDR3 region has the DNA TGTGCCAGCGGGAGACTAGCGGGAGATTACGAGCAGTACTTC. Translation gives CASGRLAGDYEQYF.

The rearrangement joins TRBV7-2 to TRBJ2-4; D is possibly TRBD2 (6 bases). V was trimmed by 3 bases and J by 5 bases, leaving 8 bases between them. Germline loops: CDR1 SGHTA, CDR2 FQGNSA. The CDR3 totals 13 residues. Here the CDR3 DNA reads TGTGCCAGCAGCTTGGGGGAGGAAAACATTCAGTACTTC. Translating it yields CASSLGEENIQYF.

The gene calls are TRBV27 and TRBJ2-1; TRBD1 agrees at 9 bases. Germline CDR1 and CDR2: MNHEY and SMNVEV (reference sequence). This CDR3 is 15 amino acids long. J gave up 5 bases and V 8 bases, and 10 bases lay outside the gene matches. This CDR3 is CASGVPDRGDNEQFF. CDR3 nucleotides: TGTGCCAGCGGAGTGCCCGACAGGGGGGACAATGAGCAGTTCTTC.

This clone was detected only once. This chain connects TRBV5-4 to TRBJ2-1, with 7 positions matching TRBD1. This CDR3 has 16 amino acids. The ends lost 0 bases at V and 7 bases at J; junction bases unmatched: 10. CDR1 and CDR2 (germline): SGHNT, YYREEE (reference sequence). The CDR3 coding sequence is TGTGCCAGCAGCTTGGCAGCGACAGGGCCAGGGAATGAGCAGTTCTTC. This sequence encodes CASSLAATGPGNEQFF.

The chain is built from TRBV27 and TRBJ2-1; D gene ambiguous. Germline V gene sequence: CDR1 MNHEY, CDR2 SMNVEV (reference sequence). V lost 10 bases, J lost 7 bases, and 17 bases lay in between. This CDR3 comprises 13 residues. The CDR3 loop reads CATRADYKNEQFF. In DNA, the CDR3 is TGTGCCACCCGAGCCGATTATAAAAATGAGCAGTTCTTC.

The V gene is TRBV28, the J gene TRBJ2-5, with TRBD2 as a possible D gene (5 bases). Germline loops: CDR1 MDHEN, CDR2 SYDVKM. This CDR3 region has 14 residues. The ends were cut back, 6 bases at V and 7 bases at J, with 18 bases in the middle. The CDR3 region is CASRPHSGVATQYF. The CDR3 nucleotides are TGTGCCAGCAGACCCCACTCCGGGGTGGCGACCCAGTACTTC.

V usage is TRBV28 and J usage is TRBJ2-5, with TRBD2 as a possible D gene (5 bases). Germline CDR1 and CDR2: MDHEN and SYDVKM. This CDR3 comprises 15 residues. The ends were cut back, 6 bases at V and 2 bases at J, with 16 bases in the middle. The CDR3 reads CASSEPRAAQETQYF. In DNA form, the CDR3 reads TGTGCCAGCAGCGAACCTCGAGCGGCACAAGAGACCCAGTACTTC.

The chain recombines TRBV27 with TRBJ1-3, with 8 bases identical to TRBD1. The CDR3 length is 15 residues. V was pared by 5 bases and J by 4 bases, with 7 bases of the junction left unmatched. Per the germline V gene, CDR1 is MNHEY and CDR2 is SMNVEV (reference sequence). CDR3 region: CASSPLRDRGNTIYF. The CDR3 DNA sequence: TGTGCCAGCAGTCCACTCCGGGACAGGGGAAACACCATATATTTT.

This clone has only a few counts. The V gene is TRBV19, the J gene TRBJ1-3; D call uncertain. CDR3 size: 16 residues. With 4 bases removed from V and 0 bases from J, the gap between germline ends came to 13 bases. Germline V lookup: CDR1 LNHDA, CDR2 SQIVND (reference sequence). DNA of the CDR3: TGTGCCAGTAGTAGCGCAGAGACGGGCTCTGGAAACACCATATATTTT. This gives the protein CASSSAETGSGNTIYF.

The chain uses TRBV19 and TRBJ2-1, with 11 positions matching TRBD2. Germline V gives CDR1 LNHDA, CDR2 SQIVND (reference sequence). The CDR3 spans 16 residues. Trimming took 6 bases from V and 0 from J; bases not matched to a gene: 4. Here the CDR3 reads CASRGLAASSYNEQFF. In DNA, the CDR3 is TGTGCCAGTAGGGGACTAGCGGCGAGCTCCTACAATGAGCAGTTCTTC.

The chain couples TRBV24-1 to TRBJ2-7; D is ambiguous. CDR1 is KGHDR and CDR2 is SFDVKD in the germline V gene. This CDR3 spans 11 amino acids. Trimming pared 3 bases from V and 4 bases from J, leaving 3 bases between. The CDR3 region has the DNA TGTGCCACCAGTGATGCGTACGAGCAGTACTTC. It encodes CATSDAYEQYF.

This chain uses TRBV5-1 with TRBJ1-1; D might be TRBD1 (6 bases). Between the trimmed V and J ends, which lost 4 bases and 4 bases, there was a span of 14 bases. CDR1 is SGHRS and CDR2 is YFSETQ in the germline V gene. The CDR3 runs 14 residues. The CDR3 spells CASSNVAGATEAFF. CDR3 bases: TGCGCCAGCAGCAATGTCGCAGGGGCCACTGAAGCTTTCTTT. The full variable domain, with the rest looked up from reference TRBV5-1 and TRBJ1-1, is KAGVTQTPRYLIKTRGQQVTLSCSPISGHRSVSWYQQTPGQGLQFLFEYFSETQRNKGNFPGRFSGRQFSNSRSEMNVSTLELGDSALYLCASSNVAGATEAFFGQGTRLTVV.